The next 19 T cell receptor beta chains were all read from a single sample in a study of CD8 T cells in Susac syndrome. RNA totalling roughly 0.5 to 1 ug underwent reverse transcription with random hexamers. Via MiXCR, TCRdb re-called the immunoSEQ multiplex PCR reads, giving one row per CDR3 protein. The sample consists of 150,000 to 200,000 distinct CDR3 sequences, approximately 94% of them appearing once. The specimen was CD4+ T cells from PBMCs. These receptors came from a human donor with Susac syndrome.

The rearrangement links TRBV10-3 to TRBJ1-5; TRBD1 aligns across 7 bases. J gave up 7 bases and V 2 bases, and 11 bases lay outside the gene matches. Germline CDR1 and CDR2: ENHRY and SYGVKD. This CDR3 contains 16 residues. CDR3 protein: CAISETPRAGGQPQHF. In nucleotides, the CDR3 is TGTGCCATCAGTGAGACCCCAAGGGCAGGGGGACAGCCCCAGCATTTT.

The chain is built from TRBV3-1 and TRBJ2-5, with 11 bases aligning to TRBD2. Germline lookup yields CDR1 LGHDT and CDR2 YNNKEL (reference sequence). CDR3 length: 15 residues. V gave up 4 bases and J gave up 2 bases; unmatched junction bases: 3. The CDR3 DNA is TGTGCCAGCAGCCCGGGACTAGCGGAACAAGAGACCCAGTACTTC. Amino acid sequence: CASSPGLAEQETQYF.

V is TRBV2 and J is TRBJ2-1, with D possibly matching TRBD1 (7 bases). Germline loops: CDR1 SNHLY, CDR2 FYNNEI. The V gene lost 2 bases and the J gene lost 12 bases, with 14 bases spanning the gap. There are 13 residues in the CDR3. The CDR3 nucleotides read TGTGCCAGCAGTGAACGACAGGGAGGATCGCAGTTCTTC. Translation: CASSERQGGSQFF.

The rearrangement joins TRBV7-9 to TRBJ1-6; D unresolved. V dropped 2 bases and J dropped 6 bases, with 5 bases sitting between them. The germline V gene encodes CDR1 SEHNR and CDR2 FQNEAQ (reference sequence). The CDR3 is 13 amino acids. CDR3 bases: TGTGCCAGCAGCTTACCGAGTAATTCACCCCTCCACTTT. Protein: CASSLPSNSPLHF. Full variable domain (rest looked up from reference TRBV7-9 and TRBJ1-6): DTGVSQNPRHKITKRGQNVTFRCDPISEHNRLYWYRQTLGQGPEFLTYFQNEAQLEKSRLLSDRFSAERPKGSFSTLEIQRTEQGDSAMYLCASSLPSNSPLHFGNGTRLTVT.

This CDR3 reads CASSRLKTGLTGELFF. For the CDR3, the DNA is TGTGCCAGCAGCCGCCTTAAGACAGGTCTCACCGGGGAGCTGTTTTTT. V is TRBV14 and J is TRBJ2-2; D is possibly TRBD1 (6 bases). The V end was cut by 4 bases, the J end by 4 bases, with 16 bases between. The CDR3 has 16 amino acids. Per germline, CDR1 SGHDN and CDR2 FVKESK.

This chain joins TRBV20-1 and TRBJ2-1; 8 nucleotides line up with TRBD2. V trimming: 6 bases; J trimming: 7 bases; junction bases outside the gene matches: 11. This CDR3 contains 14 residues. Germline V gene data show CDR1 as DFQATT and CDR2 as SNEGSKA (reference sequence). The CDR3 region is CSAKSGGRGNEQFF. The DNA of the CDR3 is TGCAGTGCCAAGAGCGGGGGCCGGGGGAATGAGCAGTTCTTC.

This clonotype appeared once. The chain recombines TRBV5-1 with TRBJ1-1; D is uncertain. The CDR3 runs 13 residues. From germline, CDR1 is SGHRS and CDR2 YFSETQ. V was clipped by 2 bases and J by 3 bases, with 8 bases between them. As DNA, the CDR3 is TGCGCCAGCAGCTTCACCAAGGACACTGAAGCTTTCTTT. The encoded protein is CASSFTKDTEAFF.

The rearrangement links TRBV18 to TRBJ2-7; D not resolved. The CDR3 length is 14 residues. Germline V gene lookup returns CDR1 KGHSH and CDR2 LQKENI. Trimming shortened V by 3 bases and J by 1 base, and 10 bases separated the two germline ends. The CDR3 region has the DNA TGTGCCAGCTCACCGGTGGTCGGTTCCTACGAGCAGTACTTC. Amino acids: CASSPVVGSYEQYF.

This chain links TRBV2 with TRBJ2-7; D is ambiguous. This CDR3 has 14 amino acids. Germline loops: CDR1 SNHLY, CDR2 FYNNEI. The V end was cut by 6 bases, the J end by 5 bases, with 17 bases between. The DNA for the CDR3 is TGTGCCAGCAGGCCCCAGACGGCCCCCAACGAGCAGTACTTC. Its translation is CASRPQTAPNEQYF. Based on the CDR3 plus reference TRBV2 and TRBJ2-7, the full variable domain is EPEVTQTPSHQVTQMGQEVILRCVPISNHLYFYWYRQILGQKVEFLVSFYNNEISEKSEIFDDQFSVERPDGSNFTLKIRSTKLEDSAMYFCASRPQTAPNEQYFGPGTRLTVT.

The chain couples TRBV29-1 to TRBJ2-5; TRBD2 aligns across 7 bases. The CDR3 runs 12 residues. The germline V gene has CDR1 SQVTM and CDR2 ANQGSEA. The V gene end was trimmed by 5 bases and the J gene end by 5 bases; junction bases not matched to a gene: 5. This CDR3 is CSVIPGGETQYF. In nucleotides, the CDR3 is TGCAGCGTTATCCCCGGGGGGGAGACCCAGTACTTC.

The rearrangement links TRBV30 to TRBJ2-1; D perhaps matches TRBD2 (7 bases). Between the trimmed V and J ends, which lost 1 base and 4 bases, there was a span of 14 bases. Germline CDR1 GTSNPN, CDR2 SVGIG (reference sequence). CDR3 length: 15 amino acids. Here the CDR3 reads CAWSGGGGLYNEQFF. In DNA form, the CDR3 reads TGTGCCTGGAGTGGAGGCGGGGGCCTTTACAATGAGCAGTTCTTC.

The genes are TRBV6-4 and TRBJ2-7; D possibly corresponds to TRBD1 (5 bases). Germline V CDR1 and CDR2: MRHNA, SNTAGT. CDR3 size: 15 residues. Trimming pared 7 bases from V and 5 bases from J, leaving 21 bases between. The CDR3 is CASTEKEQASNEQYF. CDR3 bases: TGTGCCAGCACTGAGAAAGAACAGGCTTCCAACGAGCAGTACTTC.

The rearrangement joins TRBV10-3 to TRBJ2-3; TRBD2 might be the D (5 bases). The CDR3 extends over 15 amino acids. V shed 0 bases and J shed 0 bases, with 7 bases lying between them. CDR1 and CDR2 from the germline V gene are ENHRY and SYGVKD. The CDR3 DNA reads as TGTGCCATCAGTGAGTCAACGGGGAGCACAGATACGCAGTATTTT. Translating it yields CAISESTGSTDTQYF.

The gene calls are TRBV30 and TRBJ2-3; 11 bases match TRBD2. The J segment lost 9 bases and the V segment lost 2 bases, leaving 16 bases of the junction unmatched. The germline CDR1 and CDR2 sequences are GTSNPN and SVGIG (reference sequence). The CDR3 totals 17 residues. The chain's CDR3 is CAWSPSGGRGHGETQYF. CDR3 sequence (DNA): TGTGCCTGGAGTCCTAGCGGGGGGCGGGGTCACGGTGAAACGCAGTATTTT.

The V and J genes are TRBV10-2 and TRBJ2-4; D is unresolved. The CDR3 contains 14 residues. Trimming left V 3 bases short and J 2 bases short, with 8 bases between. Per germline, CDR1 WSHSY and CDR2 SAAADI. Here the CDR3 reads CASSEMETKNIQYF. The CDR3 region has the DNA TGCGCCAGCAGTGAAATGGAAACCAAAAACATTCAGTACTTC.

This clonotype was observed a single time. The chain couples TRBV29-1 to TRBJ2-7, with a weak D call TRBD1 (6 bases). This CDR3 spans 12 amino acids. V lost 5 bases and J lost 7, with 15 bases in between. Germline values: CDR1 SQVTM, CDR2 ANQGSEA. The CDR3 nucleotides are TGCAGCGTTTACGGACAGTCAAGGGAGCAGTACTTC. It specifies CSVYGQSREQYF.

The sample holds one count of this clonotype. This sequence joins TRBV9 and TRBJ2-2, with D perhaps given as TRBD1 or TRBD2 (5 bases each). The ends were cut back, 0 bases at V and 1 base at J, with 10 bases in the middle. Germline-derived CDR1 and CDR2 are SGDLS and YYNGEE. CDR3 length equals 16 residues. The CDR3 is CASSVGGSRNTGELFF. In DNA form, the CDR3 reads TGTGCCAGCAGCGTAGGGGGGAGCAGGAACACCGGGGAGCTGTTTTTT.

The chain employs TRBV20-1 and TRBJ1-5; D gene ambiguous. CDR3 length: 14 amino acids. Germline V gives CDR1 DFQATT, CDR2 SNEGSKA (reference sequence). The V gene lost 3 bases and the J gene lost 0 bases, with 9 bases spanning the gap. The CDR3 DNA follows: TGCAGTGCTAGTTCCGGGTCTAGCAATCAGCCCCAGCATTTT. Its translation is CSASSGSSNQPQHF.

This clonotype was observed a handful of times. The chain is built from TRBV7-9 and TRBJ2-5; the match to TRBD2 covers 10 bases. The CDR3 spans 15 residues. The ends lost 6 bases at V and 5 bases at J; junction bases unmatched: 9. Germline CDR1 reads SEHNR; CDR2 reads FQNEAQ (reference sequence). The DNA for the CDR3 is TGTGCCAGCAGTCACAGCGGGGGGGCGGAGGAGACCCAGTACTTC. Translating it yields CASSHSGGAEETQYF.